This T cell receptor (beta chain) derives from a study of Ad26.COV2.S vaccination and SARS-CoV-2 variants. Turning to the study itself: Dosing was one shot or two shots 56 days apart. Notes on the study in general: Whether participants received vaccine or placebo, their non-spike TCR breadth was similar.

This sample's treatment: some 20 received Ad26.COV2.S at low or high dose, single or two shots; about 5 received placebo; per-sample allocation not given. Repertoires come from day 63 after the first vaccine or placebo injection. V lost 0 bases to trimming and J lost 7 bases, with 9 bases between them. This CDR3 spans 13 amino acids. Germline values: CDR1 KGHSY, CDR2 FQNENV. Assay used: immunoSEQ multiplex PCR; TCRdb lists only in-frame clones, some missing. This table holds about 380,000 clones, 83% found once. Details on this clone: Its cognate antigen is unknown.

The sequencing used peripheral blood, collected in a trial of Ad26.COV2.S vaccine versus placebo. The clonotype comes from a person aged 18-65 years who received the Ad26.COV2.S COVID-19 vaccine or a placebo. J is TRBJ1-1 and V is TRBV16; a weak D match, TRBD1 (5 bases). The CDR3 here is CASSQSVGGEAFF. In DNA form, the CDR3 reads TGTGCCAGCAGCCAATCTGTGGGGGGTGAAGCTTTCTTT.